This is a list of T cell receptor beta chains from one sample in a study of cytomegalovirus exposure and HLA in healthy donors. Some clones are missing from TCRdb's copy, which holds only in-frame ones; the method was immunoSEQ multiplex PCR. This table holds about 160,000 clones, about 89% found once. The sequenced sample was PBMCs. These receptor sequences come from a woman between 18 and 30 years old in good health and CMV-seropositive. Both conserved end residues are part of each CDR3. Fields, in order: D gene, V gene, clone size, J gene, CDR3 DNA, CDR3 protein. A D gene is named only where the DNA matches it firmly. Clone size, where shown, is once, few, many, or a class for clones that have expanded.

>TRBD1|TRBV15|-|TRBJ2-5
TGTGCCACCAGCAGGGGAAATTCCGGGACAGGAGGGGAGACCCAGTACTTC
CATSRGNSGTGGETQYF
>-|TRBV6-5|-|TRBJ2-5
TGTGCCAGCAGTCTCCAGGGGACCCAGTACTTC
CASSLQGTQYF
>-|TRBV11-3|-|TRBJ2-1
TGTGCCAGCAGGGGGAGCGGAAATGAGCAGTTCTTC
CASRGSGNEQFF
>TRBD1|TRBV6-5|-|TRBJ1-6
TGTGCCAGCAACCGACGGGGAACAGGGGATTCACCCCTCCACTTT
CASNRRGTGDSPLHF
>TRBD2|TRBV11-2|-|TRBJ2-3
TGTGCCAGCAGCTTACGCTTGGGAGGGGTCACAGATACGCAGTATTTT
CASSLRLGGVTDTQYF
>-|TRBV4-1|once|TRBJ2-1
TGCGCCAGCAGCCAACAGACCACTAGTGTCACCTCCTACAATGAGCAGTTCTTC
CASSQQTTSVTSYNEQFF
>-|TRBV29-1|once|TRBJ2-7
TGCAGCGTAACCGACAAGTACGAGCAGTACTTC
CSVTDKYEQYF
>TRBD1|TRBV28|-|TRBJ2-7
TGTGCCAGCGCCAGCACGGGACAGGGGCTGTACGAGCAGTACTTC
CASASTGQGLYEQYF
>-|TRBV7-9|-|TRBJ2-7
TGTGCCAGCAGCTTACCAGGCACCTACGAGCAGTACTTC
CASSLPGTYEQYF
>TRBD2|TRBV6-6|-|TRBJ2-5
TGTGCCAGCAGTTACCCTAGCGGGGGGGCGGGGACCCAGTACTTC
CASSYPSGGAGTQYF
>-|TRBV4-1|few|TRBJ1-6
TGCGCCAGCAGCCTCGATGGACAGTATAATTCACCCCTCCACTTT
CASSLDGQYNSPLHF
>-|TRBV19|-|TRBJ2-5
TGTGCCAGTAGTATGTTAACAGGCACCAGGGGCCAAGAGACCCAGTACTTC
CASSMLTGTRGQETQYF
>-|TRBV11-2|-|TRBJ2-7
TGTGCCAGCAGCTTAGACAACACCTACGAGCAGTACTTC
CASSLDNTYEQYF
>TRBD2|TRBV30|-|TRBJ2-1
TGTGCCTGGACTCTCGCCGGGACTAGCGGGAGGCCCCGGGCAGGTGAGCAGTTCTTC
CAWTLAGTSGRPRAGEQFF
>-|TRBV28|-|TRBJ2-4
TGTGCCAGCAGTTTCGGCGGACAGGCCAAAAACATTCAGTACTTC
CASSFGGQAKNIQYF
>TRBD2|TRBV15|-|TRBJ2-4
TGTGCCACCAGCACAGCGGGAGAGCTAGCCAAAAACATTCAGTACTTC
CATSTAGELAKNIQYF
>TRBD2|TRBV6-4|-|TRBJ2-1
TGTGCCAGCAGTGACACGACTAGCGGGGGGGCGGATGAGCAGTTCTTC
CASSDTTSGGADEQFF
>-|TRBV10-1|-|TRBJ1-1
TGCGCCAGCAGTGAGTCCGACACGAACACTGAAGCTTTCTTT
CASSESDTNTEAFF
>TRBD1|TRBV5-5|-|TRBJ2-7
TGTGCCAGCAGCTTGGAGGGGGCTCCCTCCTACGAGCAGTACTTC
CASSLEGAPSYEQYF
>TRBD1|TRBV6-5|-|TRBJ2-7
TGTGCCAGCAGTGCGACAGGGGGATTGGACGAGCAGTACTTC
CASSATGGLDEQYF
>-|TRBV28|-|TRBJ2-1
TGTGCCAGCAGTTTGGGGAGCTCCTACAATGAGCAGTTCTTC
CASSLGSSYNEQFF
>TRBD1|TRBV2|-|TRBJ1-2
TGTGCCAGCACCCCGGGACAGGGGAGGCTCTTTGGCTACACCTTC
CASTPGQGRLFGYTF
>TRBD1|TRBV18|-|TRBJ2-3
TGTGCCAGCTCACCAGCCTGGGGACAGGGCCAAGATACGCAGTATTTT
CASSPAWGQGQDTQYF
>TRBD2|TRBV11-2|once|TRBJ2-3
TGTGCCAGCAGCCGAGCCAGCGGGGGGGAGGCGGATACGCAGTATTTT
CASSRASGGEADTQYF
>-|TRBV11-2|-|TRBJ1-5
TGTGCCAGCAGCTTCGGCGGGGAGGATCAGCCCCAGCATTTT
CASSFGGEDQPQHF
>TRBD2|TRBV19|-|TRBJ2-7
TGTGCCAGTAGTATCGCAGGAGTAGCGGGAGCCCCTTGGGAGCAGTACTTC
CASSIAGVAGAPWEQYF
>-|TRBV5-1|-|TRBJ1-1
TGCGCCAGCAGCTCAGAGACAGCCCGGGGGACTGAAGCTTTCTTT
CASSSETARGTEAFF
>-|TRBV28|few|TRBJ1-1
TGTGCCAGCACCCGTGCGGGGGCTGAAGCTTTCTTT
CASTRAGAEAFF
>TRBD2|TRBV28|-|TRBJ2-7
TGTGCCAGCAGGTTAGCGGGAGACTACGAGCAGTACTTC
CASRLAGDYEQYF
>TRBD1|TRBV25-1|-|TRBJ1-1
TGTGCCAGCAGGGCTACAGGGGGCGCGAACCGAGCTTTCTTT
CASRATGGANRAFF
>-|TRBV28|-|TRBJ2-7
TGTGCCAGCAGTGTACAGGGTTACGAGCAGTACTTC
CASSVQGYEQYF
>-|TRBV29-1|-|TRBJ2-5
TGCAGCGTTGAAACGGGGGTGGAGACCCAGTACTTC
CSVETGVETQYF
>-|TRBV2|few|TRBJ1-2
TGTGCCAGCAGCAGTTCAGACACCTTC
CASSSSDTF
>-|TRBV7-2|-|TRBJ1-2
TGTGCCAGCAGCTTAGGCTGGGTCCAGGGGCCCTATGGCTACACCTTC
CASSLGWVQGPYGYTF
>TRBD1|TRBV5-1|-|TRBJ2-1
TGCGCCAGCAGCGCCGGGACAGGGTCCTACAATGAGCAGTTCTTC
CASSAGTGSYNEQFF
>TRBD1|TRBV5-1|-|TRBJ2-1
TGCGCCAGCAGCTCCTACAGGGGGCTTGAGCAGTTCTTC
CASSSYRGLEQFF
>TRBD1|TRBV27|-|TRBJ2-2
TGTGCCAGCAGTTTATCCGGGACAGGGAGGACCGGGGAGCTGTTTTTT
CASSLSGTGRTGELFF
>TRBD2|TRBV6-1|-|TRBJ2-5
TGTGCCAGCAGTGCTAGCGGGGGGGCAGAGACCCAGTACTTC
CASSASGGAETQYF
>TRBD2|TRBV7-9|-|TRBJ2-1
TGTGCCAGCAGCTTAGGTCCCGGGACTAGCGGGAACAATGAGCAGTTCTTC
CASSLGPGTSGNNEQFF
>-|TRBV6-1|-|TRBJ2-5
TGTGCCAGCAGGGCCAGCAGGGCACAAGAGACCCAGTACTTC
CASRASRAQETQYF